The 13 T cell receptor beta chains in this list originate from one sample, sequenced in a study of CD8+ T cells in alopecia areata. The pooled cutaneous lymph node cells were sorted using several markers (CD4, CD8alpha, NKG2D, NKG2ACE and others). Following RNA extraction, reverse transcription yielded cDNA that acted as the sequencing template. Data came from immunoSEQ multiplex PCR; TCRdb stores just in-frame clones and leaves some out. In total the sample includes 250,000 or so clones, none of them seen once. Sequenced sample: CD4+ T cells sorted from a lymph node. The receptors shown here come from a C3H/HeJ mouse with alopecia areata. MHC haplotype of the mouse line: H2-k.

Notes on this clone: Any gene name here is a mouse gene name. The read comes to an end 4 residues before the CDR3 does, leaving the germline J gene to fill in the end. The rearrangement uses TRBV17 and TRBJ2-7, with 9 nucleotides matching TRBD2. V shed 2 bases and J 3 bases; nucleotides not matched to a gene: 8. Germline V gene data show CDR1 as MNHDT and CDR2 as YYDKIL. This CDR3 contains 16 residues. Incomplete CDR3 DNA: TGTGCTAGCAGTAGAAGAGGCTGGGGGGGAATCTAT. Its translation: CASSRRGWGGIY. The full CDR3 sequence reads CASSRRGWGGIYEQYF.

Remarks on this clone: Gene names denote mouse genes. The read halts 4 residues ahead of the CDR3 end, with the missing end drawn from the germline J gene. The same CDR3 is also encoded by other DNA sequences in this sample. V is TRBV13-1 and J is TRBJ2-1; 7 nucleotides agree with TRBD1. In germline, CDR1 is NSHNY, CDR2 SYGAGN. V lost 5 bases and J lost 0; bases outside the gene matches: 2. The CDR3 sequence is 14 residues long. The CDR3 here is CASRSGGNYAEQFF. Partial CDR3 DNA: TGTGCCAGCAGGTCAGGGGGTAACTATGCT.

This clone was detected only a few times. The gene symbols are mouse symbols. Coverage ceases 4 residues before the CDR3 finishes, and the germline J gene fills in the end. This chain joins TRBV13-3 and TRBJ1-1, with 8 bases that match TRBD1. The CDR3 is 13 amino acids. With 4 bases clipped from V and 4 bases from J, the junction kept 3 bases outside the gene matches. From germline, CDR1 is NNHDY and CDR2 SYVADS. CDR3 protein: CASSQDRATEVFF. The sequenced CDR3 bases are TGTGCCAGCAGTCAGGACAGGGCCACA.

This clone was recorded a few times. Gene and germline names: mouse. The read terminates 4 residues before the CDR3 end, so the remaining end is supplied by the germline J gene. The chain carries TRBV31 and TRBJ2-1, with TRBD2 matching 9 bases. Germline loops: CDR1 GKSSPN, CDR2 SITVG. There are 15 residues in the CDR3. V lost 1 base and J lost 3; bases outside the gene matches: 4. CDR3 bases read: TGTGCCTGGAGTCCGTGGGGGGGCGTCTATGCT. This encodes CAWSPWGGVYA. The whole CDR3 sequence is CAWSPWGGVYAEQFF.

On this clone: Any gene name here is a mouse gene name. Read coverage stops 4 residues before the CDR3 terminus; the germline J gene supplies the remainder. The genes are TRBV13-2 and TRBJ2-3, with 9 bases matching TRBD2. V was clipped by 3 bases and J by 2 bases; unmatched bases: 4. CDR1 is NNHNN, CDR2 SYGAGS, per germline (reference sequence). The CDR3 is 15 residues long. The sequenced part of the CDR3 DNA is TGTGCCAGCGGTGGGGGGACTGGGACTGCAGAA. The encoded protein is CASGGGTGTAE. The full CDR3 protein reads CASGGGTGTAETLYF.

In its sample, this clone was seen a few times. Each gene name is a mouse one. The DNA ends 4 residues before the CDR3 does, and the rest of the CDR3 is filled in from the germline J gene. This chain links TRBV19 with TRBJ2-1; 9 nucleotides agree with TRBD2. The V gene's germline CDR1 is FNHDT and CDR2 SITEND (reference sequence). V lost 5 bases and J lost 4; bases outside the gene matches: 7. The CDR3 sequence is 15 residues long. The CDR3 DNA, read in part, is TGTGCCAGCAGCCCAACTGGGGGGAGTTATGCT. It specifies CASSPTGGSYA. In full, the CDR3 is CASSPTGGSYAEQFF.

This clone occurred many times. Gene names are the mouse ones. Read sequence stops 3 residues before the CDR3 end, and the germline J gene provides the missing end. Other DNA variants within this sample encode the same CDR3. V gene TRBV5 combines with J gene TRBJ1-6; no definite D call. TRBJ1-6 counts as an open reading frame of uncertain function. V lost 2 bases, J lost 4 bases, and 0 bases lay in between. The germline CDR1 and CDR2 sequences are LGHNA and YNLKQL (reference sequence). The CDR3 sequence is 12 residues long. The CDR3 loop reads CASSQYNSPLYF. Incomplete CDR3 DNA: TGTGCCAGCAGCCAATATAATTCGCCC.

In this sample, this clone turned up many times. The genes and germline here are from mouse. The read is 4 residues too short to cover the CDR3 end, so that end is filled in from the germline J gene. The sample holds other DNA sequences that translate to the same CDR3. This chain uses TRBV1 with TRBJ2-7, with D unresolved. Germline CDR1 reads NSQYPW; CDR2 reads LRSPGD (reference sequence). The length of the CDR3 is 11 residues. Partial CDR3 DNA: TGCACCTGCAGTGCCTATTAT. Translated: CTCSAYY. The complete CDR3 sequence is CTCSAYYEQYF.

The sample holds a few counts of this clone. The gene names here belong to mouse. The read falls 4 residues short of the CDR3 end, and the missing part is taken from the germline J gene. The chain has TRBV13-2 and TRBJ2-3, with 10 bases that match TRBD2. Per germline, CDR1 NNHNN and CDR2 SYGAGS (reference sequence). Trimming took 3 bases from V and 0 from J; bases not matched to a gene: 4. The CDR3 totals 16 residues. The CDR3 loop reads CASGGRLGGSAETLYF. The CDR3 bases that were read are TGTGCCAGCGGTGGCCGACTGGGGGGTAGTGCAGAA.

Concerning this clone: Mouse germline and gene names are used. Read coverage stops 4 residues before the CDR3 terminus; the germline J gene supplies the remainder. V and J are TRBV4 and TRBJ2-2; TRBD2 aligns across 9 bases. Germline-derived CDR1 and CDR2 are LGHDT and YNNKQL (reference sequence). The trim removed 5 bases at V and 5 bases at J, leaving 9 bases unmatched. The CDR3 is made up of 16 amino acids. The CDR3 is CASSPHGLGKTGQLYF. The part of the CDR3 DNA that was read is TGTGCCAGCAGCCCACACGGACTGGGGAAGACCGGG.

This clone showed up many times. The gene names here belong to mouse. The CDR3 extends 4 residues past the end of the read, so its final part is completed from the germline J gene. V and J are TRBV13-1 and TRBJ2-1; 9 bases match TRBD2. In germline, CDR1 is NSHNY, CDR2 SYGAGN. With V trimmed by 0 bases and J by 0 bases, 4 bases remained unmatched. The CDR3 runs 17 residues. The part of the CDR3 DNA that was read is TGTGCCAGCAGTGATGCGAGACTGGGGGTTAACTATGCT. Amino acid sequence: CASSDARLGVNYA. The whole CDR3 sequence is CASSDARLGVNYAEQFF.

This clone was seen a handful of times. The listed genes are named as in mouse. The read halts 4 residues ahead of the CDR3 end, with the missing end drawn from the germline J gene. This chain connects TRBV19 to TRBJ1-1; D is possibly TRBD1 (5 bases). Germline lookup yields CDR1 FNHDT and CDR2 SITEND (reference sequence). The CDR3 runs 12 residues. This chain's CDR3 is CASSIGGVEVFF. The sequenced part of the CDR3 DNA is TGTGCCAGCAGTATTGGGGGTGTA. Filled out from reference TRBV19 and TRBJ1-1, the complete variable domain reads GGIITQTPKFLIGQEGQKLTLKCQQNFNHDTMYWYRQDSGKGLRLIYYSITENDLQKGDLSEGYDASREKKSSFSLTVTSAQKNEMAVFLCASSIGGVEVFFGKGTRLTVV.

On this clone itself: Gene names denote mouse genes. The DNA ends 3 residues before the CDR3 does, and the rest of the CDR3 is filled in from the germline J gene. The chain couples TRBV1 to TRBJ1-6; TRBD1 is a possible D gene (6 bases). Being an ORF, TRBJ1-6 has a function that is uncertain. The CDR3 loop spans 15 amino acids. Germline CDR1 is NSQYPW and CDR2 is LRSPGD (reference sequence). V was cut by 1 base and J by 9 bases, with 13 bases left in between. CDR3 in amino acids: CTCSAAAGVGSPLYF. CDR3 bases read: TGCACCTGCAGTGCAGCCGCAGGGGTGGGTTCGCCC.